One sample yielded the 26 T cell receptor beta chains listed below, sequenced in a study of T cells in Graves' hyperthyroidism and ophthalmopathy. RNA transcripts gave rise to amplified TCR beta CDR3 regions. During a first-round RT-PCR of the TCR CDR3, the HTBI primer set was used. TCRdb re-derived calls from the multiplex PCR reads in MiXCR, one entry per CDR3 protein. The sample holds hundreds of thousands of distinct CDR3 sequences, more than 14% seen once. Sequencing was performed on blood. These receptors came from a woman between 45 and 60 years old with Graves' ophthalmopathy.

This chain links TRBV7-6 with TRBJ2-5; 9 bases line up with TRBD1. V was pared by 7 bases and J by 7 bases, with 4 bases of the junction left unmatched. Germline V gives CDR1 SGHVS, CDR2 FNYEAQ. CDR3 size: 12 residues. CDR3 bases: TGTGCCAGCACCTCACAGGGGGCGACCCAGTACTTC. Protein sequence: CASTSQGATQYF.

Notes on this clonotype: Being one base from a much bigger clone, this may be a read error. V and J are TRBV4-1 and TRBJ1-2; D is unclear. This CDR3 comprises 15 residues. The germline CDR1 and CDR2 sequences are MGHRA and YSYEKL. CDR3 nucleotides: TGCGCCAGCAGCAAAGAGGGCACCCAGGCGACTGGCTACACCTTC. The encoded protein is CASSKEGTQATGYTF.

The V and J genes are TRBV6-2 or TRBV6-3 and TRBJ2-2; D gene unclear. Trimming stripped 2 bases from V and 1 base from J, with 8 bases between. Germline CDR1 and CDR2: MNHEY and SVGEGT. The CDR3 has 15 residues. The CDR3 spells CASSYAGRNTGELFF. CDR3 coding DNA: TGTGCCAGCAGTTACGCCGGGCGGAACACCGGGGAGCTGTTTTTT.

V and J are TRBV19 and TRBJ2-5; 7 nucleotides agree with TRBD1. The germline CDR1 and CDR2 sequences are LNHDA and SQIVND (reference sequence). The length of the CDR3 is 14 residues. The junction had 9 bases not matched to a gene; V was cut back by 5 bases and J by 6 bases. In nucleotides, the CDR3 is TGTGCCAGTAGTGTAGGGACAGCCCAGCAGACCCAGTACTTC. Translating it yields CASSVGTAQQTQYF.

Many counts were recorded for this clonotype. This sequence joins TRBV28 and TRBJ1-5; D remains unclear. Per germline, CDR1 MDHEN and CDR2 SYDVKM. The CDR3 consists of 15 residues. With 3 bases removed from V and 2 bases from J, the gap between germline ends came to 11 bases. CDR3 region: CASSFEGKGNQPQHF. DNA for the CDR3: TGTGCCAGCAGTTTTGAGGGCAAGGGCAATCAGCCCCAGCATTTT.

This clonotype has at least ten counts. The CDR3 loop is CASAGKTEAFF. CDR3 nucleotide sequence: TGTGCCAGCGCGGGGAAAACTGAAGCTTTCTTT. The V gene is TRBV2, the J gene TRBJ1-1, with D hard to call. Germline V gives CDR1 SNHLY, CDR2 FYNNEI. The CDR3 covers 11 residues. V lost 8 bases and J lost 5, with 9 bases in between.

This clonotype was seen a few times. The genes are TRBV28 and TRBJ1-4; 9 bases map to TRBD1. The J segment lost 5 bases and the V segment lost 7 bases, leaving 11 bases of the junction unmatched. Germline assignment: CDR1 MDHEN and CDR2 SYDVKM. The CDR3 length is 16 residues. The CDR3 is CASTRNRDRENEKLFF. The DNA for the CDR3 is TGTGCCAGCACTCGTAACCGGGACAGGGAAAATGAAAAACTGTTTTTT.

This clonotype was recorded at least ten times. The chain employs TRBV2 and TRBJ2-2; the D gene is possibly TRBD1 (6 bases). The V gene lost 1 base and the J gene lost 3 bases, with 9 bases spanning the gap. The germline CDR1 and CDR2 sequences are SNHLY and FYNNEI. This CDR3 has 15 amino acids. In DNA, the CDR3 is TGTGCCAGCAGTGAAGTACAGGGAGACACCGGGGAGCTGTTTTTT. Protein sequence: CASSEVQGDTGELFF.

This clonotype has a count of ten or more. The rearrangement uses TRBV24-1 and TRBJ2-7; D not resolved. Deletions cut 3 bases from V and 4 bases from J, with 9 bases between. Per the germline V gene, CDR1 is KGHDR and CDR2 is SFDVKD. The length of the CDR3 is 13 residues. This CDR3 reads CATSDARTYEQYF. In nucleotides, the CDR3 is TGTGCCACCAGTGATGCGCGAACTTACGAGCAGTACTTC.

This chain uses TRBV7-8 with TRBJ2-7; D is undetermined. Germline-derived CDR1 and CDR2 are SGHVS and FQNEAQ. The CDR3 totals 13 residues. Trimming removed 7 bases at V and 0 bases at J, with 10 bases between. This chain's CDR3 is CASTQRSSYEQYF. The DNA of the CDR3 is TGTGCCAGCACCCAAAGGAGCTCCTACGAGCAGTACTTC.

V gene TRBV29-1 combines with J gene TRBJ1-2; the D gene is possibly TRBD1 (5 bases). Between the trimmed V and J ends, which lost 4 bases and 4 bases, there was a span of 10 bases. This CDR3 comprises 12 residues. Germline assignment: CDR1 SQVTM and CDR2 ANQGSEA. This chain's CDR3 is CSVGPGLYGYTF. Here the CDR3 DNA reads TGCAGCGTTGGTCCAGGGCTCTATGGCTACACCTTC.

This clonotype was recorded many times. This chain connects TRBV12-3 or TRBV12-4 to TRBJ1-3; 8 bases agree with TRBD1. This CDR3 comprises 16 residues. With V trimmed by 6 bases and J by 3 bases, 10 bases remained unmatched. CDR3: CASREKDRVLGNTIYF. The CDR3 nucleotides read TGTGCCAGCAGAGAGAAGGACAGGGTCCTTGGAAACACCATATATTTT.

This clonotype was counted a few times. The chain recombines TRBV15 with TRBJ1-3, with D hard to call. Germline loops: CDR1 LNHNV, CDR2 YYDKDF (reference sequence). This CDR3 region has 16 residues. Trimming stripped 0 bases from V and 0 bases from J, with 9 bases between. The CDR3 DNA is TGTGCCACCAGCAGAGATTTTGCCGGCTCTGGAAACACCATATATTTT. Its translation: CATSRDFAGSGNTIYF.

The sample holds a few counts of this clonotype. This sequence joins TRBV20-1 and TRBJ2-2; tentative D call: TRBD2 (6 bases). V was clipped by 0 bases and J by 4 bases, with 9 bases between them. This CDR3 is built from 14 residues. Germline assignment: CDR1 DFQATT and CDR2 SNEGSKA (reference sequence). The chain's CDR3 is CSARELAITGELFF. In DNA, the CDR3 is TGCAGTGCTAGAGAACTAGCTATCACCGGGGAGCTGTTTTTT.

CDR3 sequence reads: CSVEALRVLHNEQFF. The CDR3 DNA reads as TGCAGCGTTGAGGCCCTCAGGGTTCTCCACAATGAGCAGTTCTTC. The chain links TRBV29-1 to TRBJ2-1; D might be TRBD1 (5 bases). Deletions cut 3 bases from V and 5 bases from J, with 17 bases between. Germline lookup yields CDR1 SQVTM and CDR2 ANQGSEA. This CDR3 spans 15 amino acids.

This clonotype was counted only a few times. The chain combines TRBV12-3 or TRBV12-4 with TRBJ2-1, with 8 bases aligning to TRBD2. Trimming at V came to 7 bases and at J to 9 bases, leaving 8 bases not matched to a gene. The CDR3 is 13 residues long. In DNA form, the CDR3 reads TGTGCCAGCACCCCGGGACTAGGGGTTGAGCAGTTCTTC. Translating it yields CASTPGLGVEQFF.

The CDR3 nucleotides are TGTGCCAGCAGCTTAAGGGGGCGCAGAGATACGCAGTATTTT. Its translation is CASSLRGRRDTQYF. The chain has TRBV7-9 and TRBJ2-3; TRBD1 matches 7 bases. Germline V gene data show CDR1 as SEHNR and CDR2 as FQNEAQ (reference sequence). The length of the CDR3 is 14 residues. V lost 2 bases to trimming and J lost 5 bases; unmatched junction nucleotides: 4. Full variable domain (missing parts from reference TRBV7-9 and TRBJ2-3): DTGVSQNPRHKITKRGQNVTFRCDPISEHNRLYWYRQTLGQGPEFLTYFQNEAQLEKSRLLSDRFSAERPKGSFSTLEIQRTEQGDSAMYLCASSLRGRRDTQYFGPGTRLTVL.

V usage is TRBV20-1 and J usage is TRBJ2-1; 13 positions match TRBD2. V lost 6 bases and J lost 6; bases outside the gene matches: 8. Per the germline V gene, CDR1 is DFQATT and CDR2 is SNEGSKA (reference sequence). CDR3 length: 15 residues. The CDR3 nucleotides read TGCAGTGCCCCCACTAGCGGGAGGGCCTCCAATGAGCAGTTCTTC. It codes for CSAPTSGRASNEQFF.

V gene TRBV12-3 or TRBV12-4 combines with J gene TRBJ1-3; 10 nucleotides align to TRBD1. Trimming took 5 bases from V and 2 from J; bases not matched to a gene: 9. This CDR3 region has 17 residues. CDR3 protein: CASSPGTGERTGNTIYF. The CDR3 nucleotides read TGTGCCAGCAGTCCCGGGACAGGGGAAAGGACTGGAAACACCATATATTTT.

CDR3 amino acids: CASQRYTGELFF. In nucleotides, the CDR3 is TGTGCCAGCCAGCGGTACACCGGGGAGCTGTTTTTT. The chain joins TRBV27 to TRBJ2-2, with D possibly matching TRBD2 (5 bases). Germline V gene lookup returns CDR1 MNHEY and CDR2 SMNVEV (reference sequence). The CDR3 contains 12 residues. The germline V and J ends were trimmed by 8 bases and 3 bases, with 7 bases remaining between them.

About this clonotype: One end of the junction varies from germline; a read error may be responsible. The gene calls are TRBV12-3 or TRBV12-4 and TRBJ2-2; perhaps TRBD2 as D (5 bases). The CDR3 is made up of 13 amino acids. The CDR3: CASSTLNTGELLF. For the CDR3, the DNA is TGTGCCAGCAGTACCCTAAACACCGGGGAGCTGCTTTTT.

This clonotype was seen repeatedly, ten times or more. J is TRBJ1-5 and V is TRBV18; unclear D gene. Germline values: CDR1 KGHSH, CDR2 LQKENI. The CDR3 spans 16 residues. V lost 3 bases to trimming and J lost 3 bases, with 15 bases between them. The CDR3 protein is CASSPSGGVFNQPQHF. DNA for the CDR3: TGTGCCAGCTCACCCTCCGGCGGCGTGTTCAATCAGCCCCAGCATTTT.

Many counts were recorded for this clonotype. The chain uses TRBV12-3 or TRBV12-4 and TRBJ2-3, with D possibly being TRBD2 (5 bases). Deletions cut 6 bases from V and 0 bases from J, with 13 bases between. The CDR3 consists of 15 residues. DNA of the CDR3: TGTGCCAGCAGCTACAGCGGCCCTAGCACAGATACGCAGTATTTT. Its protein product is CASSYSGPSTDTQYF.

This clonotype was observed a few times. V gene TRBV9 combines with J gene TRBJ2-2, with 14 bases aligning to TRBD2. The CDR3 totals 19 residues. Germline V CDR1 and CDR2: SGDLS, YYNGEE. V shed 1 base and J 3 bases; nucleotides not matched to a gene: 8. CDR3 nucleotide sequence: TGTGCCAGCAGCGTAACGACTAGCGGGAGGGCCCGGGACACCGGGGAGCTGTTTTTT. It yields the protein CASSVTTSGRARDTGELFF. The whole variable domain, remainder taken from reference TRBV9 and TRBJ2-2, is DSGVTQTPKHLITATGQRVTLRCSPRSGDLSVYWYQQSLDQGLQFLIQYYNGEERAKGNILERFSAQQFPDLHSELNLSSLELGDSALYFCASSVTTSGRARDTGELFFGEGSRLTVL.

The chain couples TRBV29-1 to TRBJ2-1; D is ambiguous. The CDR3 contains 13 residues. CDR1 and CDR2 from the germline V gene are SQVTM and ANQGSEA. Between the trimmed V and J ends, which lost 5 bases and 2 bases, there was a span of 10 bases. CDR3 sequence: CSVHSPPYNEQFF. As DNA, the CDR3 is TGCAGCGTTCACAGTCCACCCTACAATGAGCAGTTCTTC.

The chain has TRBV19 and TRBJ2-2; D may be TRBD1 (5 bases). The CDR3 length is 14 residues. Germline values: CDR1 LNHDA, CDR2 SQIVND (reference sequence). V was shortened by 3 bases and J by 1 base, with 6 bases between the two germline ends. The CDR3: CASSIRGNTGELFF. The CDR3 nucleotides are TGTGCCAGTAGTATTAGGGGGAACACCGGGGAGCTGTTTTTT.